These T cell receptor beta chains were read from a single sample in a study of PD-L1 blockade in urothelial cancer. Libraries were prepared by immunoSEQ multiplex PCR; TCRdb keeps only in-frame clonotypes and omits some of them. This sample yields under 130,000 clones, of which 70% to 85% are seen a single time; 2% to 2.5% belongs to the top ten. The sample in question was PBMCs, obtained around atezolizumab (anti-PD-L1) treatment. The receptors originated from a man aged 45-65 years with urothelial cancer. CDR3s include the opening cysteine and the closing phenylalanine or tryptophan. Fields, in order: V gene, J gene, clone size, D gene, CDR3 DNA, CDR3 protein. A D gene is named only where the DNA matches it firmly. A clone size is listed for some rows: how often the clone was seen (once, few, many), or a class if it is expanded.

V gene: TRBV7-2; J gene: TRBJ1-6; clone size: .; D gene: .; CDR3 DNA: TGTGCCAGCAGCGGAGGCACAGACCATTCACCCCTCCACTTT; CDR3 protein: CASSGGTDHSPLHF
V gene: TRBV4-1; J gene: TRBJ2-1; clone size: .; D gene: .; CDR3 DNA: TGCGCCAGCAGCCAGGGTATGACTAGCTACAATGAGCAGTTCTTC; CDR3 protein: CASSQGMTSYNEQFF
V gene: TRBV23-1; J gene: TRBJ2-7; clone size: .; D gene: TRBD1; CDR3 DNA: TGCGCCAGCAGTCATTGGACAGGGAGGTGGAAGTACTTC; CDR3 protein: CASSHWTGRWKYF
V gene: TRBV7-9; J gene: TRBJ1-1; clone size: .; D gene: .; CDR3 DNA: TGTGCCAGCAGCTTAGGTGACAGGATTTTAAACACTGAAGCTTTCTTT; CDR3 protein: CASSLGDRILNTEAFF
V gene: TRBV2; J gene: TRBJ1-5; clone size: few; D gene: .; CDR3 DNA: TGTGCCAGCAGTCGGGAAAATCAGCCCCAGCATTTT; CDR3 protein: CASSRENQPQHF
V gene: TRBV5-1; J gene: TRBJ1-5; clone size: .; D gene: TRBD1; CDR3 DNA: TGCGCCAGCAGCTTGGGGACAGGGACGAGCAATCAGCCCCAGCATTTT; CDR3 protein: CASSLGTGTSNQPQHF
V gene: TRBV11-2; J gene: TRBJ1-6; clone size: .; D gene: .; CDR3 DNA: TGTGCCAGCAGCTCAGGGTGGTCACCCCTCCACTTT; CDR3 protein: CASSSGWSPLHF
V gene: TRBV5-6; J gene: TRBJ1-2; clone size: .; D gene: TRBD1; CDR3 DNA: TGTGCCAGCAGCTTGGCAGGGGGCGCGGACTATGGCTACACCTTC; CDR3 protein: CASSLAGGADYGYTF
V gene: TRBV4-1; J gene: TRBJ1-6; clone size: .; D gene: TRBD1; CDR3 DNA: TGCGCCAGCAGCAAAGGGAGACAGGGGATTAATTCACCCCTCCACTTT; CDR3 protein: CASSKGRQGINSPLHF
V gene: TRBV30; J gene: TRBJ2-1; clone size: .; D gene: .; CDR3 DNA: TGTGCCTGGAGTGTCCTAGCGTTTGGAGGGCAGTTCTTC; CDR3 protein: CAWSVLAFGGQFF
V gene: TRBV6-4; J gene: TRBJ2-1; clone size: once; D gene: .; CDR3 DNA: TGTGCCAGCAGTGCCGGGACAAACAATGAGCAGTTCTTC; CDR3 protein: CASSAGTNNEQFF
V gene: TRBV11-3; J gene: TRBJ2-5; clone size: .; D gene: TRBD2; CDR3 DNA: TGTGCCAGCAGCGCGGGGGGTGGGGCTCAAGAGACCCAGTACTTC; CDR3 protein: CASSAGGGAQETQYF
V gene: TRBV15; J gene: TRBJ2-1; clone size: .; D gene: .; CDR3 DNA: TGTGCCACCAGCAGCTCAGGGAGGTCCTACAATGAGCAGTTCTTC; CDR3 protein: CATSSSGRSYNEQFF
V gene: TRBV5-1; J gene: TRBJ2-6; clone size: .; D gene: TRBD2; CDR3 DNA: TGCGCCAGCAGCTTGTGGGCAGGGAGGGACTCTGGGGCCAACGTCCTGACTTTC; CDR3 protein: CASSLWAGRDSGANVLTF
V gene: TRBV30; J gene: TRBJ2-5; clone size: .; D gene: TRBD2; CDR3 DNA: TGTGCCTGGAGTGTGGGAGGGGATCAAGAGACCCAGTACTTC; CDR3 protein: CAWSVGGDQETQYF
V gene: TRBV14; J gene: TRBJ2-7; clone size: .; D gene: TRBD1; CDR3 DNA: TGTGCCAGCAGCCTGACAGGGATACGCTACGAGCAGTACTTC; CDR3 protein: CASSLTGIRYEQYF
V gene: TRBV27; J gene: TRBJ2-7; clone size: .; D gene: TRBD2; CDR3 DNA: TGTGCCAGCAGTTATGGGGCTAGCGGGAGCCGGGCCGAGCAGTACTTC; CDR3 protein: CASSYGASGSRAEQYF
V gene: TRBV19; J gene: TRBJ1-5; clone size: .; D gene: .; CDR3 DNA: TGTGCCAGTAGTCTACCATATCAGCCCCAGCATTTT; CDR3 protein: CASSLPYQPQHF
V gene: TRBV27; J gene: TRBJ2-5; clone size: .; D gene: .; CDR3 DNA: TGTGCCAGCAGTCCGAGTCGCCAAGAGACCCAGTACTTC; CDR3 protein: CASSPSRQETQYF
V gene: TRBV4-2; J gene: TRBJ2-2; clone size: .; D gene: .; CDR3 DNA: TGTGCCAGCAGCCAAGTTCGAGGCGGGACCGGGGAGCTGTTTTTT; CDR3 protein: CASSQVRGGTGELFF
V gene: TRBV9; J gene: TRBJ2-7; clone size: .; D gene: .; CDR3 DNA: TGTGCCAGCAGCCCCAGTCCTTTGGAGGGCTACGAGCAGTACTTC; CDR3 protein: CASSPSPLEGYEQYF
V gene: TRBV19; J gene: TRBJ2-6; clone size: .; D gene: .; CDR3 DNA: TGTGCCAGTAGTACCCCGAGAGGGCTGAGCTCTGGGGCCAACGTCCTGACTTTC; CDR3 protein: CASSTPRGLSSGANVLTF
V gene: TRBV4-2; J gene: TRBJ1-4; clone size: few; D gene: .; CDR3 DNA: TGTGCCAGCAGCCCGGCGGGGGTTAGTAATGAAAAACTGTTTTTT; CDR3 protein: CASSPAGVSNEKLFF
V gene: TRBV5-1; J gene: TRBJ2-5; clone size: .; D gene: .; CDR3 DNA: TGCGCCAGCGGAATACAGGCGACCGAGACCCAGTACTTC; CDR3 protein: CASGIQATETQYF
V gene: TRBV28; J gene: TRBJ2-1; clone size: once; D gene: .; CDR3 DNA: TGTGCGTGTGGGGCTTTAAACAATGAGCAGTTCTTC; CDR3 protein: CACGALNNEQFF
V gene: TRBV19; J gene: TRBJ1-1; clone size: few; D gene: TRBD1; CDR3 DNA: TGTGCCAGTAGTATAGCCGGGACAGTGAACACTGAAGCTTTCTTT; CDR3 protein: CASSIAGTVNTEAFF
V gene: TRBV4-1; J gene: TRBJ2-2; clone size: .; D gene: TRBD2; CDR3 DNA: TGCGCCAGCAGCCAAGATGGCGGGAGGTCCCGGAGCACCGGGGAGCTGTTTTTT; CDR3 protein: CASSQDGGRSRSTGELFF